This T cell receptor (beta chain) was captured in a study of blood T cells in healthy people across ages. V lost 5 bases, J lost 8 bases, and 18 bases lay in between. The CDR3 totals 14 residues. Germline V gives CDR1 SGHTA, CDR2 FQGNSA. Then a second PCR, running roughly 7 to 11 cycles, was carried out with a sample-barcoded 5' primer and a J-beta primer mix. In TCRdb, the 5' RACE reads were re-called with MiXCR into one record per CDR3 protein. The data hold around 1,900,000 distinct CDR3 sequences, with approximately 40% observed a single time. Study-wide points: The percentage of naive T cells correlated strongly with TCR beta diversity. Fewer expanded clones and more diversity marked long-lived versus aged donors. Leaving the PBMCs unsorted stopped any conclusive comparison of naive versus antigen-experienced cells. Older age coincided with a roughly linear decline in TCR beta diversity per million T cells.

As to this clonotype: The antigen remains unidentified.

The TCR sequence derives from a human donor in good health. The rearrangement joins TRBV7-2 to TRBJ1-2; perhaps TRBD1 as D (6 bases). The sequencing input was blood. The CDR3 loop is CASSMNRARVGYTF. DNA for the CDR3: TGTGCCAGCAGCATGAACAGGGCCAGAGTGGGCTACACCTTC.